The clone carrying this TCR beta chain was seen more than once but under ten times. What it binds is not known. These data originate in a study of radiation and T cells in renal cell carcinoma. Stated treatment: treatment-naive control, cytoreductive nephrectomy. This renal cell carcinoma was of the clear cell type. Assay used: immunoSEQ multiplex PCR; TCRdb lists only in-frame clones, some missing. This table holds around 17,000 clones, roughly 60% found once. Overall study findings and caveats: Only small tumor regions of around 1.1 g were sampled. Compared with controls, irradiated tumors showed greater TCR clonality.

This sample comprised tumor tissue, obtained from a patient whose treatment was nephrectomy without radiotherapy. The sequence came from a middle-aged man with renal cell carcinoma.

In nucleotides, the CDR3 is TGTGCCAGTTCATTCCCTGATAGCAATCAGCCCCAGCATTTT. Its translation is CASSFPDSNQPQHF. This rearrangement joins TRBV19 to TRBJ1-5; D is ambiguous. The V end lost 8 bases, the J end lost 0 bases, and 11 bases lay between the germline ends. This CDR3 region has 14 residues. Per the germline V gene, CDR1 is LNHDA and CDR2 is SQIVND (reference sequence).